Listed below are T cell receptor beta chains from one sample, sequenced in a study of CD8+ T cells in alopecia areata. Profiling relied on immunoSEQ multiplex PCR, and the TCRdb table lists in-frame clones only, not all of them. The sample lists roughly 150,000 clones, 62% occurring once. Sample: CD8+ T cells sorted from blood. These receptors came from a human donor in good health. Both conserved end residues are part of each CDR3. D genes are given only for firm matches. Some rows have no size entry. The others give once, few or many, or a class for an expanded clone.

abundance	j_gene	d_gene	v_gene	CDR3nt	CDR3aa
.	TRBJ2-7	TRBD1	TRBV5-1	TGCGCCAGCAGCTACGACAGGGTCTACGAGCAGTACTTC	CASSYDRVYEQYF
few	TRBJ2-5	.	TRBV7-7	TGTGCCAGCAGCTTAGTTGCGGGCACGAGGGAGACCCAGTACTTC	CASSLVAGTRETQYF
few	TRBJ2-2	.	TRBV7-9	TGTGCCAGCAGCTCCACCGGGGAGCTGTTTTTT	CASSSTGELFF
few	TRBJ2-7	.	TRBV7-8	TGTGCCAGCAGCTTAGAAGTCTTTGGGCCGAACGAGCAGTACTTC	CASSLEVFGPNEQYF
.	TRBJ1-4	.	TRBV30	TGTGCCTGGATACCGGCAGTTGCCCCCGATGAAAAACTGTTTTTT	CAWIPAVAPDEKLFF
.	TRBJ2-5	.	TRBV28	TGTGCCAGCAGTTTAACCAGCAGCCTCCGAGAGACCCAGTACTTC	CASSLTSSLRETQYF
.	TRBJ2-7	.	TRBV6-5	TGTGCCAGCAGTTCCAACTACGAGCAGTACTTC	CASSSNYEQYF
few	TRBJ2-3	TRBD2	TRBV30	TGTGCCTCCCCACTAGCGGGCAGCACAGATACGCAGTATTTT	CASPLAGSTDTQYF
.	TRBJ2-2	.	TRBV5-1	TGCGCCAGCAGCTTGGATCTGGGAGGCGACACCGGGGAGCTGTTTTTT	CASSLDLGGDTGELFF
few	TRBJ2-3	.	TRBV6-5	TGTGCCAGCATGCGGGGAGGCACAGATACGCAGTATTTT	CASMRGGTDTQYF
.	TRBJ2-1	TRBD1	TRBV2	TGTGCCAGCCCCACGGGACAGGGTTACAATGAGCAGTTCTTC	CASPTGQGYNEQFF
.	TRBJ1-1	TRBD1	TRBV29-1	TGCAGCGTTGATGTCAGGAGGCAGGGGGCGCCGGGGAACACTGAAGCTTTCTTT	CSVDVRRQGAPGNTEAFF
.	TRBJ2-2	.	TRBV2	TGTGCCAGCAGTTGGACAGCAGGGACCGGGGAGCTGTTTTTT	CASSWTAGTGELFF
.	TRBJ2-7	.	TRBV6-6	TGTGCCAGCAGTTACTCAAGGTACGAGCAGTACTTC	CASSYSRYEQYF
.	TRBJ2-2	.	TRBV27	TGTGCCAGCAGTTTATACAGCTCGAACACCGGGGAGCTGTTTTTT	CASSLYSSNTGELFF
few	TRBJ2-3	.	TRBV23-1	TGCGCCAGCAGTCAATCATCGGGGCCATCTAGCACAGATACGCAGTATTTT	CASSQSSGPSSTDTQYF
few	TRBJ2-1	.	TRBV29-1	TGCAGCGTTGAGGCGCGTTACAATGAGCAGTTCTTC	CSVEARYNEQFF
once	TRBJ1-2	TRBD1	TRBV2	TGTGCCAGCAGTGAAACAGGGGCCAACTATGGCTACACCTTC	CASSETGANYGYTF